This T cell receptor (beta chain) was captured in a study of shared clonotypes between healthy human individuals. Across the study: Three CD4 naive, three CD4 memory, two CD8 naive and one CD8 memory plate were used per donor.

CD45RO negativity and positive selection for CCR7 defined naive CD8 cells, a population that excluded terminally differentiated effector memory CD45RA+ cells. Regarding this clone: Its matching antigen is unknown.

Across several immunoSEQ plates, the genomic DNA of each subset was split evenly. The method was immunoSEQ multiplex PCR; TCRdb's version includes in-frame clones alone and lacks a portion of them. Altogether about 2 million clones are present, about 95% being singletons, with the ten largest covering around 1.1%. General study points: Lower generation probabilities were found for non-shared clonotypes than for those shared by all four donors. Across a handful of donors, naive CD4 shared around 5.3%, naive CD8 approximately 3.5%, memory CD4 roughly 2.3%, memory CD8 approximately 0.4%.

The CDR3 extends over 15 amino acids. V dropped 4 bases and J dropped 0 bases, with 13 bases sitting between them. Germline values: CDR1 LNHDA, CDR2 SQIVND (reference sequence). Material for sequencing was naive CD8+ T cells sorted from blood. The origin of this receptor is a man younger than 35 in good health. The chain joins TRBV19 to TRBJ2-7, with D possibly matching TRBD2 (6 bases). This chain's CDR3 is CASSTGDLSSYEQYF. CDR3 DNA sequence: TGTGCCAGTAGTACCGGGGACTTGAGCTCCTACGAGCAGTACTTC.